The 13 T cell receptor beta chains below were found in one sample sequenced in a study of T cells in Graves' hyperthyroidism and ophthalmopathy. Amplification of TCR beta CDR3 regions used RNA as the template. When the TCR CDR3 underwent first-round RT-PCR, the HTBI primer set was used. TCRdb ran MiXCR on the multiplex PCR reads and lists one entry per CDR3 protein. The sample includes about 640,000 distinct CDR3 sequences, around 20% seen only once; the top ten take approximately 30%. The sequenced sample consisted of blood. Receptor source: a man aged 25 to 40 with Graves' ophthalmopathy.

V and J are TRBV30 and TRBJ2-6, with D unresolved. The CDR3 extends over 15 amino acids. Trimming pared 0 bases from V and 1 base from J, leaving 7 bases between. Germline lookup yields CDR1 GTSNPN and CDR2 SVGIG (reference sequence). The CDR3 coding sequence is TGTGCCTGGAGTGTACTAAAATCTGGGGCCAACGTCCTGACTTTC. Protein sequence: CAWSVLKSGANVLTF.

This clonotype appeared many times. The genes are TRBV28 and TRBJ1-6, with a tentative D call TRBD1 (6 bases). V dropped 2 bases and J dropped 10 bases, with 15 bases sitting between them. Germline assignment: CDR1 MDHEN and CDR2 SYDVKM. The CDR3 contains 15 residues. CDR3 nucleotide sequence: TGTGCCAGCAGTTTAGGAGAAGTGAGGGGGTCACCCCTCCACTTT. Translated, it gives CASSLGEVRGSPLHF.

This clonotype was found a few times. V gene TRBV4-1 combines with J gene TRBJ2-1; D call uncertain. Germline V gene sequence: CDR1 MGHRA, CDR2 YSYEKL. The CDR3 has 14 residues. Trimming stripped 2 bases from V and 4 bases from J, with 9 bases between. The CDR3: CASSQNHPYNEQFF. The CDR3, as DNA: TGCGCCAGCAGCCAAAATCACCCGTACAATGAGCAGTTCTTC.

Remarks on this clonotype: A much larger clonotype is one base distant, so this may be a read error. The genes are TRBV6-1 and TRBJ1-4; 7 nucleotides align to TRBD1. The CDR3 is 14 residues long. V lost 8 bases to trimming and J lost 8 bases; unmatched junction nucleotides: 11. Germline V gene sequence: CDR1 MNHNS, CDR2 SASEGT. The CDR3 loop is CASPKPGGSEKLFF. Here the CDR3 DNA reads TGTGCCAGCCCTAAACCAGGGGGATCGGAAAAACTGTTTTTT.

This clonotype has a count of ten or more. This chain connects TRBV30 to TRBJ2-7, with D uncertain. The CDR3 spans 14 residues. Per the germline V gene, CDR1 is GTSNPN and CDR2 is SVGIG (reference sequence). Deletions cut 0 bases from V and 3 bases from J, with 12 bases between. The CDR3 sequence: CAWSVTGPVYEQYF. CDR3 DNA: TGTGCCTGGAGTGTAACCGGCCCGGTCTACGAGCAGTACTTC.

This chain uses TRBV7-8 with TRBJ2-5; 9 positions match TRBD1. There are 15 residues in the CDR3. Germline lookup yields CDR1 SGHVS and CDR2 FQNEAQ. J gave up 3 bases and V 5 bases, and 7 bases lay outside the gene matches. CDR3 sequence (DNA): TGTGCCAGCAGCACATTGGACAGGGGAAAAGAGACCCAGTACTTC. Translation gives CASSTLDRGKETQYF. Full variable domain (outside the CDR3, taken from reference TRBV7-8 and TRBJ2-5): GAGVSQSPRYKVAKRGQDVALRCDPISGHVSLFWYQQALGQGPEFLTYFQNEAQLDKSGLPSDRFFAERPEGSVSTLKIQRTQQEDSAVYLCASSTLDRGKETQYFGPGTRLLVL.

The chain employs TRBV29-1 and TRBJ1-2, with 8 bases that match TRBD1. Germline V CDR1 and CDR2: SQVTM, ANQGSEA. J was trimmed by 4 bases and V by 5 bases; bases with no gene match: 3. This CDR3 spans 12 amino acids. The CDR3 nucleotides read TGCAGCGTTCCGGACAGGGTCTATGGCTACACCTTC. Protein product: CSVPDRVYGYTF.

Concerning this clonotype itself: A much larger clone lies a single base off, so this may be a read error. The chain joins TRBV3-1 to TRBJ1-1; maybe TRBD1 (5 bases). CDR3 length: 17 amino acids. Trimming cost V 0 bases and J 1 base, with 15 bases left between them. Looked up from germline, CDR1 is LGHDT and CDR2 is YNNKEL (reference sequence). The CDR3 is CASSQDWGSSSNTEAFF. In DNA, the CDR3 is TGTGCCAGCAGCCAAGATTGGGGGTCGAGTTCGAACACTGAAGCTTTCTTT.

This chain joins TRBV5-1 and TRBJ2-2, with a weak D call TRBD2 (5 bases). The germline V and J ends were trimmed by 0 bases and 0 bases, with 12 bases remaining between them. From germline, CDR1 is SGHRS and CDR2 YFSETQ. The CDR3 is made up of 17 amino acids. CDR3 nucleotide sequence: TGCGCCAGCAGCTTGGCCATGGGGAGCTCGAACACCGGGGAGCTGTTTTTT. Encoded protein: CASSLAMGSSNTGELFF.

This clonotype was seen ten or more times. The chain uses TRBV12-3 or TRBV12-4 and TRBJ1-5; TRBD1 matches 10 bases. The V segment lost 7 bases and the J segment 2 bases; nucleotides outside the gene matches: 5. The CDR3 extends over 15 amino acids. CDR3 bases: TGTGCCAGCACCCAGACAGGGGGCGGCAATCAGCCCCAGCATTTT. This translates into CASTQTGGGNQPQHF.

The gene calls are TRBV28 and TRBJ2-2, with D unclear. Germline CDR1 and CDR2: MDHEN and SYDVKM. The CDR3 totals 18 residues. The V end was cut by 6 bases, the J end by 0 bases, with 20 bases between. The CDR3 DNA follows: TGTGCCAGCAGCCTGCAAATCGTCTCACCGACGAACACCGGGGAGCTGTTTTTT. Protein: CASSLQIVSPTNTGELFF.

This clonotype was observed a handful of times. The chain links TRBV6-1 to TRBJ2-7, with 7 bases that match TRBD2. With V trimmed by 4 bases and J by 0 bases, 6 bases remained unmatched. The CDR3 consists of 15 residues. Germline CDR1 reads MNHNS; CDR2 reads SASEGT. CDR3 sequence (DNA): TGTGCCAGCAGTGGATTAGGGGACTACTCCTACGAGCAGTACTTC. Residues: CASSGLGDYSYEQYF.

CDR3 coding DNA: TGCGCCAGCAGCCAAGACGGGGGAGGGCCGGAGACCCAGTACTTC. Protein: CASSQDGGGPETQYF. This chain links TRBV4-1 with TRBJ2-5; TRBD2 agrees at 7 bases. CDR1 and CDR2 (germline): MGHRA, YSYEKL. This CDR3 region has 15 residues. Unmatched junction bases numbered 6, after V lost 0 bases and J lost 5 bases.